A selection of T cell receptor beta chains follows, all from one sample in a study of T-cell memory formation after mild COVID-19. Each CDR3 protein is one row after TCRdb ran MiXCR on the 5' RACE reads. The top ten clones hold approximately 5% of a sample with 100,000 to 150,000 distinct CDR3 sequences, 15% to 20% of them seen once. The sample taken for sequencing was PBMCs or a T cell subset sorted from them (not recorded which). The origin of the receptors is a man aged 18 to 29 who had mild COVID-19 (a few samples of this study predate the infection). Cell type and time point are not known. The CDR3 runs from the conserved cysteine through the conserved F or W. The D gene is left open where the match is weak. Expanded clones get a size class; other rows say once, few or many, or leave the size out.

DNA: TGCGCCAGCAGCCAAGTCCCCCCCCGCAGGGAGAATGGCTACACCTTC; CDR3: CASSQVPPRRENGYTF; D: NA; size: NA; V: TRBV4-3; J: TRBJ1-2
DNA: TGTGCCAGCAGCTTGGCCCCCGGGACAGGGGGCTACTCCGAGCAGTACTTC; CDR3: CASSLAPGTGGYSEQYF; D: TRBD1; size: NA; V: TRBV5-4; J: TRBJ2-7
DNA: TGTGCCAGCAACCCTAGCGGGGGCTACAATGAGCAGTTCTTC; CDR3: CASNPSGGYNEQFF; D: TRBD2; size: NA; V: TRBV6-5; J: TRBJ2-1
DNA: TGCAGTGCTCCTCAAAGCGGGGGGAATACAGATACGCAGTATTTT; CDR3: CSAPQSGGNTDTQYF; D: TRBD2; size: few; V: TRBV20-1; J: TRBJ2-3
DNA: TGTGCCAGCGGGCAGGGAACAAGCACAGATACGCAGTATTTT; CDR3: CASGQGTSTDTQYF; D: NA; size: few; V: TRBV5-6; J: TRBJ2-3
DNA: TGTGCCAGCAGCAAGGGGGCCGCGGGGCAAGGGGAGACCCAGTACTTC; CDR3: CASSKGAAGQGETQYF; D: NA; size: NA; V: TRBV7-9; J: TRBJ2-5
DNA: TGTGCCAGCAGCCTGTACCAAGAGACCCAGTACTTC; CDR3: CASSLYQETQYF; D: NA; size: many; V: TRBV7-2; J: TRBJ2-5
DNA: TGCGCCAGCAGCTTGGAGTCCTGGGATTCACCCCTCCACTTT; CDR3: CASSLESWDSPLHF; D: NA; size: NA; V: TRBV5-1; J: TRBJ1-6
DNA: TGTGCCAGCAGCCCCCTAGGGATCTCCTACGAGCAGTACTTC; CDR3: CASSPLGISYEQYF; D: NA; size: few; V: TRBV5-6; J: TRBJ2-7
DNA: TGCAGTGCTGAGGGAGGCTGGGGAGATACGCAGTATTTT; CDR3: CSAEGGWGDTQYF; D: NA; size: few; V: TRBV20-1; J: TRBJ2-3
DNA: TGTGCCAGCAGTACTACGGGACAGAGGAATCAGCCCCAGAATTTT; CDR3: CASSTTGQRNQPQNF; D: TRBD1; size: NA; V: TRBV6-1; J: TRBJ1-5
DNA: TGCGCCAGCAGCTTGGGGGGACAGGGTCCCTACAATGAGCAGTTCTTC; CDR3: CASSLGGQGPYNEQFF; D: TRBD1; size: few; V: TRBV5-1; J: TRBJ2-1
DNA: TGTGCCAGCAGTCCTCTCAGGGGAAGGGGCACAGATACGCAGTATTTT; CDR3: CASSPLRGRGTDTQYF; D: NA; size: NA; V: TRBV12-3/TRBV12-4; J: TRBJ2-3
DNA: TGCGCCAGCAGCCAAGAGTGGGGGCTGAACACTGAAGCTTTCTTT; CDR3: CASSQEWGLNTEAFF; D: NA; size: NA; V: TRBV4-3; J: TRBJ1-1
DNA: TGTGCCAGCAGCCCCTCTAGCGGGGCTGGGGGTGAGCAGTTCTTC; CDR3: CASSPSSGAGGEQFF; D: TRBD2; size: few; V: TRBV7-9; J: TRBJ2-1
DNA: TGCAGCGTTGAGAGGGGTGAAGAGACCCAGTACTTC; CDR3: CSVERGEETQYF; D: NA; size: NA; V: TRBV29-1; J: TRBJ2-5
DNA: TGTGCCAGCAGCTTACCGACAGGGGGCTTAGAGACCCAGTACTTC; CDR3: CASSLPTGGLETQYF; D: TRBD1; size: NA; V: TRBV7-2; J: TRBJ2-5
DNA: TGCGCCAGCAGCTTGGGGCGAGATACGCAGTATTTT; CDR3: CASSLGRDTQYF; D: NA; size: few; V: TRBV5-1; J: TRBJ2-3
DNA: TGCGCCAGCAGCTTTCTCGCAGGCTCCTACAATGAGCAGTTCTTC; CDR3: CASSFLAGSYNEQFF; D: NA; size: NA; V: TRBV5-1; J: TRBJ2-1
DNA: TGTGCCAGCAGCTCGCAGCAGTTAGATACGCAGTATTTT; CDR3: CASSSQQLDTQYF; D: NA; size: few; V: TRBV7-2; J: TRBJ2-3
DNA: TGTGCCAGCAGCACGTACGGGACAGGTACCTCTGGGGCCAACGTCCTGACTTTC; CDR3: CASSTYGTGTSGANVLTF; D: TRBD1; size: NA; V: TRBV11-1; J: TRBJ2-6
DNA: TGCGCCAGCAGCTTGACGGCAGGGGAGCAGTTCTTC; CDR3: CASSLTAGEQFF; D: NA; size: few; V: TRBV5-1; J: TRBJ2-1
DNA: TGCAGCCAAAAGCACGGGGACACCAATTCACCCCTCCACTTT; CDR3: CSQKHGDTNSPLHF; D: NA; size: NA; V: TRBV20-1; J: TRBJ1-6
DNA: TGCAGCGTTGTGGGACAGGGGGGAATTGACACTGAAGCTTTCTTT; CDR3: CSVVGQGGIDTEAFF; D: TRBD1; size: few; V: TRBV29-1; J: TRBJ1-1